The 31 T cell receptor beta chains presented below share a single source sample, sequenced in a study of CD8 T cells in Susac syndrome. When the RNA was reverse transcribed, random hexamers were used with an input of about 0.5 to 1 ug. TCRdb redid the calling of the immunoSEQ multiplex PCR reads with MiXCR, one entry per CDR3 protein. The sample lists approximately 120,000 distinct CDR3 sequences, over 85% occurring once. Sequenced sample: CD4+ T cells from PBMCs. Source of these receptors: a human donor in good health.

The chain recombines TRBV3-1 with TRBJ2-7; the D gene is possibly TRBD1 (5 bases). CDR3 size: 12 residues. V shed 1 base and J shed 12 bases, with 13 bases lying between them. The germline V gene has CDR1 LGHDT and CDR2 YNNKEL (reference sequence). CDR3 nucleotides: TGTGCCAGCAGCCAAGGACCCAGGGAAGGGTACTTC. This encodes CASSQGPREGYF.

The genes are TRBV20-1 and TRBJ2-1, with 7 positions matching TRBD1. With V trimmed by 4 bases and J by 6 bases, 6 bases remained unmatched. The CDR3 loop spans 13 amino acids. Looked up from germline, CDR1 is DFQATT and CDR2 is SNEGSKA (reference sequence). As DNA, the CDR3 is TGCAGTGCTAAAAGGGGGCGCACCAATGAGCAGTTCTTC. It specifies CSAKRGRTNEQFF.

The chain carries TRBV5-4 and TRBJ1-1; D not certain. The V end was cut by 4 bases, the J end by 0 bases, with 13 bases between. CDR3 length: 15 residues. Germline V gene lookup returns CDR1 SGHNT and CDR2 YYREEE (reference sequence). The CDR3 bases are TGTGCCAGCAGCGCCTCGACCGGGGTGAACACTGAAGCTTTCTTT. Translating gives CASSASTGVNTEAFF.

The chain couples TRBV5-1 to TRBJ1-1; 7 nucleotides align to TRBD1. The CDR3 loop spans 16 amino acids. V trimming: 0 bases; J trimming: 5 bases; junction bases outside the gene matches: 10. In germline, CDR1 is SGHRS, CDR2 YFSETQ. In DNA, the CDR3 is TGCGCCAGCAGCTTGGCCGAAGCCCGCAGGGGGACTGAAGCTTTCTTT. This codes for CASSLAEARRGTEAFF.

This sequence joins TRBV7-2 and TRBJ2-5; the match to TRBD2 covers 12 bases. The V gene's germline CDR1 is SGHTA and CDR2 FQGNSA. The CDR3 covers 15 residues. The junction had 7 bases not matched to a gene; V was cut back by 3 bases and J by 8 bases. The CDR3, as DNA: TGTGCCAGCAGCTTGGGACGGACTAGCGGGAATACCCAGTACTTC. Protein sequence: CASSLGRTSGNTQYF.

The CDR3 sequence is CASSIQQDLTEQYF. Here the CDR3 DNA reads TGTGCCAGTAGTATACAACAGGACCTGACCGAGCAGTACTTC. V and J are TRBV19 and TRBJ2-7; a weak D match, TRBD1 (5 bases). Trimming removed 2 bases from V and 6 bases from J, with 14 bases in between. Germline assignment: CDR1 LNHDA and CDR2 SQIVND (reference sequence). This CDR3 spans 14 amino acids.

The rearrangement uses TRBV29-1 and TRBJ2-5; a weak D match, TRBD1 (6 bases). The CDR3 totals 13 residues. V was trimmed by 7 bases and J by 1 base, leaving 13 bases between them. Germline lookup yields CDR1 SQVTM and CDR2 ANQGSEA. The CDR3: CSADGQIQETQYF. CDR3 bases: TGCAGCGCGGACGGACAGATCCAAGAGACCCAGTACTTC.

The chain is built from TRBV20-1 and TRBJ2-2; D gene uncertain. Germline values: CDR1 DFQATT, CDR2 SNEGSKA (reference sequence). V was cut by 4 bases and J by 0 bases, with 9 bases left in between. The CDR3 is 14 amino acids. The CDR3 reads CSAKAGTNTGELFF. The CDR3 DNA sequence: TGCAGTGCTAAAGCCGGAACGAACACCGGGGAGCTGTTTTTT.

The chain uses TRBV23-1 and TRBJ2-2; perhaps TRBD1 as D (7 bases). TRBV23-1 is classed as an ORF, of uncertain function. The CDR3 length is 17 residues. Trimming left V 7 bases short and J 5 bases short, with 23 bases between. In DNA form, the CDR3 reads TGCGCCAGCATATCAAATGACAGGGCGGGAAAGACCGGGGAGCTGTTTTTT. It translates to CASISNDRAGKTGELFF.

The chain carries TRBV10-2 and TRBJ1-3; D unresolved. Germline V gives CDR1 WSHSY, CDR2 SAAADI. The CDR3 is made up of 15 amino acids. V was pared by 0 bases and J by 3 bases, with 9 bases between. DNA for the CDR3: TGCGCCAGCAGTGAGTCGCCGGGAAGTGGAAACACCATATATTTT. This codes for CASSESPGSGNTIYF.

As DNA, the CDR3 is TGCGCCAGCAGCTTCACCACTGGGAACGAAAAACTGTTTTTT. Its translation: CASSFTTGNEKLFF. The chain couples TRBV5-1 to TRBJ1-4; D uncertain. This CDR3 has 14 amino acids. V lost 2 bases, J lost 8 bases, and 13 bases lay in between. Germline V CDR1 and CDR2: SGHRS, YFSETQ.

The CDR3 DNA is TGTGCCAGCAGCCGTACGGGGGGGGCAAGCAACGAGCAGTACTTC. It translates to CASSRTGGASNEQYF. V gene TRBV3-1 combines with J gene TRBJ2-7; TRBD2 agrees at 8 bases. After removal of 4 bases from V and 5 bases from J, the junction contained 10 bases not matched to a gene. This CDR3 is built from 15 residues. The germline V gene encodes CDR1 LGHDT and CDR2 YNNKEL (reference sequence).

This chain links TRBV14 with TRBJ1-1; D unclear. Trimming took off 0 bases at V and 4 bases at J, with 18 bases between the two ends. The CDR3 contains 17 residues. The germline V gene has CDR1 SGHDN and CDR2 FVKESK. CDR3 sequence: CASSQEGLKGGATEAFF. DNA of the CDR3: TGTGCCAGCAGCCAAGAGGGTTTAAAAGGAGGAGCCACTGAAGCTTTCTTT.

This chain connects TRBV4-3 to TRBJ2-1, with D uncertain. This CDR3 comprises 15 residues. The V and J ends lost 0 bases and 0 bases respectively, with 6 bases between them. The V gene's germline CDR1 is LGHNA and CDR2 YSLEER. The CDR3 DNA follows: TGCGCCAGCAGCCAAGACGCGAGCTCCTACAATGAGCAGTTCTTC. Translated: CASSQDASSYNEQFF.

V and J are TRBV6-1 and TRBJ1-5; possible D gene TRBD1, 5 bases. Trimming left V 7 bases short and J 5 bases short, with 15 bases between. There are 14 residues in the CDR3. Germline-derived CDR1 and CDR2 are MNHNS and SASEGT. CDR3 residues: CASTPGGVDQPQHF. The CDR3 DNA is TGTGCCAGCACCCCGGGAGGGGTTGATCAGCCCCAGCATTTT.

V gene TRBV7-9 combines with J gene TRBJ1-1; D is possibly TRBD1 (6 bases). The CDR3 length is 14 residues. V lost 5 bases and J lost 8, with 18 bases in between. Per the germline V gene, CDR1 is SEHNR and CDR2 is FQNEAQ (reference sequence). CDR3 amino acids: CASSPGRQAPEAFF. The DNA of the CDR3 is TGTGCCAGCAGCCCCGGCAGACAGGCGCCAGAAGCTTTCTTT.

V usage is TRBV4-1 and J usage is TRBJ2-1; D not certain. Germline values: CDR1 MGHRA, CDR2 YSYEKL. The CDR3 spans 16 residues. The V end was cut by 0 bases, the J end by 5 bases, with 14 bases between. CDR3 residues: CASSQERYELDNEQFF. CDR3 nucleotide sequence: TGCGCCAGCAGCCAAGAAAGGTACGAGCTGGACAATGAGCAGTTCTTC.

The chain employs TRBV19 and TRBJ1-4; D not certain. The CDR3 is 14 amino acids. The V end was cut by 3 bases, the J end by 0 bases, with 5 bases between. The germline V gene has CDR1 LNHDA and CDR2 SQIVND (reference sequence). The CDR3 loop is CASSIGPTNEKLFF. The CDR3, as DNA: TGTGCCAGTAGTATCGGACCAACTAATGAAAAACTGTTTTTT.

This chain connects TRBV29-1 to TRBJ1-3; D not certain. This CDR3 is built from 12 residues. Germline lookup yields CDR1 SQVTM and CDR2 ANQGSEA. V gave up 3 bases and J gave up 6 bases, with 9 bases separating them. The CDR3 bases are TGCAGCGTTGATACCGGTATAAACACCATATATTTT. Protein product: CSVDTGINTIYF.

This sequence joins TRBV20-1 and TRBJ2-7, with 11 positions matching TRBD2. The CDR3 has 15 amino acids. Per germline, CDR1 DFQATT and CDR2 SNEGSKA (reference sequence). Trimming at V came to 4 bases and at J to 1 base, leaving 6 bases not matched to a gene. The CDR3 sequence is CSANPTSGRSYEQYF. DNA for the CDR3: TGCAGTGCTAATCCAACTAGCGGGAGATCCTACGAGCAGTACTTC.

The genes are TRBV20-1 and TRBJ1-1; the D gene is possibly TRBD1 (5 bases). The germline V gene encodes CDR1 DFQATT and CDR2 SNEGSKA (reference sequence). Trimming left V 2 bases short and J 3 bases short, with 19 bases between. The length of the CDR3 is 16 residues. The chain's CDR3 is CSARTNWGGIDTEAFF. CDR3 nucleotide sequence: TGCAGTGCTAGAACAAATTGGGGGGGGATAGACACTGAAGCTTTCTTT.

The rearrangement links TRBV7-9 to TRBJ1-1; a possible D gene is TRBD1 (6 bases). Germline V CDR1 and CDR2: SEHNR, FQNEAQ (reference sequence). This CDR3 has 15 amino acids. Trimming pared 3 bases from V and 3 bases from J, leaving 14 bases between. The CDR3 spells CASSLWGRLDTEAFF. The CDR3 nucleotides are TGTGCCAGCAGCTTGTGGGGGCGCTTGGACACTGAAGCTTTCTTT.

The chain has TRBV29-1 and TRBJ1-1; 7 nucleotides agree with TRBD1. The trim removed 7 bases at V and 4 bases at J, leaving 6 bases unmatched. The germline CDR1 and CDR2 sequences are SQVTM and ANQGSEA. The CDR3 spans 12 residues. The CDR3: CSARQGPTEAFF. The DNA of the CDR3 is TGCAGCGCTAGACAGGGACCCACTGAAGCTTTCTTT.

V and J are TRBV20-1 and TRBJ2-6; 10 positions match TRBD2. V lost 0 bases to trimming and J lost 0 bases; unmatched junction nucleotides: 11. CDR3 length: 20 residues. Germline CDR1 reads DFQATT; CDR2 reads SNEGSKA (reference sequence). The CDR3 DNA sequence: TGCAGTGCTAGAGAACTAAGATACACTAGCGGGAACTCTGGGGCCAACGTCCTGACTTTC. Translation: CSARELRYTSGNSGANVLTF.

The chain is built from TRBV20-1 and TRBJ2-3; D is possibly TRBD1 or TRBD2 (5 bases each). In germline, CDR1 is DFQATT, CDR2 SNEGSKA (reference sequence). The CDR3 has 15 residues. Trimming stripped 1 base from V and 7 bases from J, with 18 bases between. The CDR3 reads CSARGTWGRENTQYF. CDR3 nucleotides: TGCAGTGCTAGAGGAACGTGGGGACGTGAGAATACGCAGTATTTT.

The chain's CDR3 is CASLEQGATDTQYF. In DNA form, the CDR3 reads TGTGCCAGCCTGGAACAGGGGGCCACAGATACGCAGTATTTT. The rearrangement joins TRBV6-1 to TRBJ2-3; 9 nucleotides align to TRBD1. This CDR3 contains 14 residues. The junction had 5 bases not matched to a gene; V was cut back by 8 bases and J by 2 bases. Germline V gene lookup returns CDR1 MNHNS and CDR2 SASEGT.

The chain couples TRBV6-5 to TRBJ2-3, with 9 positions matching TRBD2. V dropped 8 bases and J dropped 1; count of bases not matched to a gene: 1. Germline CDR1 reads MNHEY; CDR2 reads SVGAGI. The CDR3 contains 13 residues. The CDR3 DNA is TGTGCCAGCCGACTAGCGGGCACAGATACGCAGTATTTT. It is translated as CASRLAGTDTQYF.

The chain couples TRBV29-1 to TRBJ1-2; tentative D call: TRBD1 (6 bases). V lost 3 bases and J 5 bases, leaving 13 bases between the germline ends. Germline-derived CDR1 and CDR2 are SQVTM and ANQGSEA. This CDR3 has 13 residues. CDR3 nucleotides: TGCAGCGTTGAGTCTACAGGGTTGTATGGCTACACCTTC. This codes for CSVESTGLYGYTF.

The gene calls are TRBV10-2 and TRBJ2-5, with 12 positions matching TRBD1. The CDR3 totals 14 residues. The germline V gene has CDR1 WSHSY and CDR2 SAAADI. The trim removed 5 bases at V and 13 bases at J, leaving 11 bases unmatched. The CDR3 DNA sequence: TGCGCCAGCAGTACCGGGACAGGGGGCGCCAATCCGTACTTC. Translating it yields CASSTGTGGANPYF.

The V and J genes are TRBV6-5 and TRBJ2-1; the match to TRBD2 covers 11 bases. This CDR3 has 16 amino acids. Trimming cost V 2 bases and J 7 bases; bases outside gene matches: 7. Germline V CDR1 and CDR2: MNHEY, SVGAGI. CDR3 bases: TGTGCCAGCAGTTACCGGGGTAGCGGGAGGGGGAATGAGCAGTTCTTC. Translating it yields CASSYRGSGRGNEQFF.

As DNA, the CDR3 is TGTGCCAGCAGCCGAATAGGGACTAGCGGGAGGAGTGGCCCCTACGAGCAGTACTTC. It yields the protein CASSRIGTSGRSGPYEQYF. This sequence joins TRBV12-3 or TRBV12-4 and TRBJ2-7, with TRBD2 identical over 15 bases. CDR3 length equals 19 residues. The V segment lost 6 bases and the J segment 2 bases; nucleotides outside the gene matches: 14.